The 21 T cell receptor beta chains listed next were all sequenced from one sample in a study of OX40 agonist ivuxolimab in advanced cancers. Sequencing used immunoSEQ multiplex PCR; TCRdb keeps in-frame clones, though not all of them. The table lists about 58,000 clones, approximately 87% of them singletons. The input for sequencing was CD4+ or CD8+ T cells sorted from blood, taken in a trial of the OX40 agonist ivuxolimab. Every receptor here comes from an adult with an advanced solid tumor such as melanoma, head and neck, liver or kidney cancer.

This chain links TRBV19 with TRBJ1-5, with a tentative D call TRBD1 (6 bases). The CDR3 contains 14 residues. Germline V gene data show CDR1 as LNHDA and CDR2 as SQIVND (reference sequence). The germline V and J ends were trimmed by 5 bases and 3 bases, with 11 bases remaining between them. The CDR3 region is CASSVQGTNQPQHF. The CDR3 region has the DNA TGTGCCAGTAGTGTCCAGGGGACCAATCAGCCCCAGCATTTT.

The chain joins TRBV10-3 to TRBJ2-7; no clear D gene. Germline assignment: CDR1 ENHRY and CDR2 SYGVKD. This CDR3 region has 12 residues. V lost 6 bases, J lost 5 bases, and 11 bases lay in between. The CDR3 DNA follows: TGTGCCATCAGAGGGAACGTCCACGAGCAGTACTTC. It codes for CAIRGNVHEQYF.

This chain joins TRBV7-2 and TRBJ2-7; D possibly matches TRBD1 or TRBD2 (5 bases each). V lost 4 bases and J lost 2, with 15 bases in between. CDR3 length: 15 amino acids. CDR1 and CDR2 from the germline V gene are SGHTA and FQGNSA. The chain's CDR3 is CASSYDRDGPYEQYF. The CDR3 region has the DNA TGTGCCAGCAGCTACGACCGGGACGGGCCCTACGAGCAGTACTTC.

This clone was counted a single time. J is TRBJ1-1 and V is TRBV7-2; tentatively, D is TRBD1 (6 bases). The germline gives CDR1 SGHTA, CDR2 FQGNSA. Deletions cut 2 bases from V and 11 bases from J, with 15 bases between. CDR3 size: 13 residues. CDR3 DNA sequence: TGTGCCAGCAGCTTAACCGGGACACTGGGCGCTTTCTTT. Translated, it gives CASSLTGTLGAFF.

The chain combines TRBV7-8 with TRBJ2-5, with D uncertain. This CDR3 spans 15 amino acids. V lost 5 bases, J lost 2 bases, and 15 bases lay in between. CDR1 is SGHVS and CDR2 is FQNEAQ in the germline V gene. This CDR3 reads CASSPSRVGQETQYF. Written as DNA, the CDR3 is TGTGCCAGCAGCCCGTCTCGGGTTGGGCAAGAGACCCAGTACTTC.

CDR3 DNA: TGTGCCAGCTCTCTACACCGGGGGAGCAATCAGCCCCAGCATTTT. Translation gives CASSLHRGSNQPQHF. V usage is TRBV18 and J usage is TRBJ1-5; perhaps TRBD1 as D (5 bases). The CDR3 has 15 amino acids. V lost 6 bases to trimming and J lost 1 base, with 13 bases between them. Germline values: CDR1 KGHSH, CDR2 LQKENI. Together with reference TRBV18 and TRBJ1-5, the CDR3 gives the full variable domain: NAGVMQNPRHLVRRRGQEARLRCSPMKGHSHVYWYRQLPEEGLKFMVYLQKENIIDESGMPKERFSAEFPKEGPSILRIQQVVRGDSAAYFCASSLHRGSNQPQHFGDGTRLSIL.

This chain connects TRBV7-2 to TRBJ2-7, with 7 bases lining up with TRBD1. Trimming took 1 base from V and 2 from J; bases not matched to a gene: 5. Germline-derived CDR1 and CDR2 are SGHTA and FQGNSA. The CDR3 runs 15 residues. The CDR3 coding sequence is TGTGCCAGCAGCTTAGACGGGACAGCTACCTACGAGCAGTACTTC. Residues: CASSLDGTATYEQYF.

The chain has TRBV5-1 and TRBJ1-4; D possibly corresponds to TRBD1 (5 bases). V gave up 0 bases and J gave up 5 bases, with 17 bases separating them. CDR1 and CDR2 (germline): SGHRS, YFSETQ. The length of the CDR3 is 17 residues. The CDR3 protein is CASSLGRVIRENEKLFF. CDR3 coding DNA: TGCGCCAGCAGCTTGGGTAGGGTCATCAGGGAAAATGAAAAACTGTTTTTT.

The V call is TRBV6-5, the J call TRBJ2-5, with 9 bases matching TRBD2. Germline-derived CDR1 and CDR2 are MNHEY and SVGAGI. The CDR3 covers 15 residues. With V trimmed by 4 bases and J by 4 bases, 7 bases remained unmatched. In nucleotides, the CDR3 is TGTGCCAGCAGTTCAAGCGGGGGGACGGGAGAGACCCAGTACTTC. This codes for CASSSSGGTGETQYF.

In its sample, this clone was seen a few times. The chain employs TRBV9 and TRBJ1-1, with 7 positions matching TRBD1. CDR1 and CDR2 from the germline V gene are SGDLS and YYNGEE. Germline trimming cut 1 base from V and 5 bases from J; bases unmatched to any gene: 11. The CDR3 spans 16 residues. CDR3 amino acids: CASSVFQGDGATEAFF. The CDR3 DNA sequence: TGTGCCAGCAGCGTATTTCAGGGGGACGGAGCTACTGAAGCTTTCTTT.

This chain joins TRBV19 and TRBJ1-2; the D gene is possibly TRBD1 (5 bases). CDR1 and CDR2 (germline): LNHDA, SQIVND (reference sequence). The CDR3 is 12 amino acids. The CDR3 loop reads CVAEGPGYGYTF. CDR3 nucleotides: TGTGTAGCGGAGGGGCCCGGCTATGGCTACACCTTC. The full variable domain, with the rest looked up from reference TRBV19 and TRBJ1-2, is DGGITQSPKYLFRKEGQNVTLSCEQNLNHDAMYWYRQDPGQGLRLIYYSQIVNDFQKGDIAEGYSVSREKKESFPLTVTSAQKNPTAFYLCVAEGPGYGYTFGSGTRLTVV.

CDR3 nucleotide sequence: TGTGCCATCAGTGAGCCGGACCGGAATGAGCAGTTCTTC. It codes for CAISEPDRNEQFF. The J gene is TRBJ2-1, the V gene TRBV10-3; D gene unclear. CDR3 length: 13 residues. Trimming removed 2 bases from V and 7 bases from J, with 9 bases in between. Germline V gene lookup returns CDR1 ENHRY and CDR2 SYGVKD.

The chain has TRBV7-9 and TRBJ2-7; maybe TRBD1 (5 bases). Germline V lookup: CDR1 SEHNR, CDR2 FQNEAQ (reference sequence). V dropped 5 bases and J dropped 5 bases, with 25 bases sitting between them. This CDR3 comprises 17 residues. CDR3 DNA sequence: TGTGCCAGCAGCCACCAGGGTCCCATTTTCGTGTTAGACGAGCAGTACTTC. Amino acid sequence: CASSHQGPIFVLDEQYF.

This chain's CDR3 is CASSLADTAFGTGNTIYF. Written as DNA, the CDR3 is TGCGCCAGCAGCTTGGCCGACACAGCCTTCGGGACTGGAAACACCATATATTTT. The rearrangement links TRBV5-1 to TRBJ1-3; no reliable D call. V dropped 0 bases and J dropped 2 bases, with 18 bases sitting between them. Germline lookup yields CDR1 SGHRS and CDR2 YFSETQ. The CDR3 runs 18 residues.

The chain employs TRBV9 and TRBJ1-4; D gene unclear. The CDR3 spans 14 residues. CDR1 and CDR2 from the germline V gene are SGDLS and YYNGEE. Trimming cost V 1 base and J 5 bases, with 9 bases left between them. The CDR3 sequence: CASSVTPMNEKLFF. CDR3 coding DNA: TGTGCCAGCAGCGTAACACCGATGAATGAAAAACTGTTTTTT.

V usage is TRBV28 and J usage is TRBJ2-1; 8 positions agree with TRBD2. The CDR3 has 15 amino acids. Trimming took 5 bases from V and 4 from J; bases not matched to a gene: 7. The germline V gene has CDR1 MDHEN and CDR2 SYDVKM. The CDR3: CASSKSGGGYNEQFF. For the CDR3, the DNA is TGTGCCAGCAGTAAAAGCGGGGGTGGTTACAATGAGCAGTTCTTC. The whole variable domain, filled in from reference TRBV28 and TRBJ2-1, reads DVKVTQSSRYLVKRTGEKVFLECVQDMDHENMFWYRQDPGLGLRLIYFSYDVKMKEKGDIPEGYSVSREKKERFSLILESASTNQTSMYLCASSKSGGGYNEQFFGPGTRLTVL.

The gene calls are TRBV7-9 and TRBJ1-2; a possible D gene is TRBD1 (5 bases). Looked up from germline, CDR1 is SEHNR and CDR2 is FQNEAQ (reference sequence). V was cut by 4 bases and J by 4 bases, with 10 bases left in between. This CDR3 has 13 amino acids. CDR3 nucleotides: TGTGCCAGCAGCTGGGGGGAGGGCTATGGCTACACCTTC. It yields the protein CASSWGEGYGYTF.

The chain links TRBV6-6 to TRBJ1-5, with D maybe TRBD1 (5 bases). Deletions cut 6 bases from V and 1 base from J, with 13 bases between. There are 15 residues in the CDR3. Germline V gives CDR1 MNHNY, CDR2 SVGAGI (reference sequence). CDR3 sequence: CASSQSGGSNQPQHF. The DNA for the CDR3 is TGTGCCAGCAGCCAAAGCGGGGGGAGCAATCAGCCCCAGCATTTT.

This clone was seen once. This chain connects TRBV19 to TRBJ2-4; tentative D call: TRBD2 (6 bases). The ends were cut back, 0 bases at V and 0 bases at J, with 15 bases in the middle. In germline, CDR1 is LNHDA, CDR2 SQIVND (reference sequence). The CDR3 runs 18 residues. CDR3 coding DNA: TGTGCCAGTAGTATAGATCAAACGGGACTCTTAGCCAAAAACATTCAGTACTTC. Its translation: CASSIDQTGLLAKNIQYF.

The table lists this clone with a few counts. This chain's CDR3 is CASSELNGPQHF. CDR3 sequence (DNA): TGCGCCAGCAGTGAGTTGAATGGGCCCCAGCATTTT. The chain joins TRBV10-2 to TRBJ1-5, with D hard to call. The V and J ends lost 1 base and 9 bases respectively, with 7 bases between them. The CDR3 covers 12 residues. Germline loops: CDR1 WSHSY, CDR2 SAAADI.

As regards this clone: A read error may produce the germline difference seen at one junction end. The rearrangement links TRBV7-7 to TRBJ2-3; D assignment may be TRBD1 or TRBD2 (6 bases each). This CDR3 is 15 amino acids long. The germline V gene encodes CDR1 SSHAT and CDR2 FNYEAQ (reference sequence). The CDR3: CASSLGVGGPDTQYF. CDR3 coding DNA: TGTGCTAGCAGCTTAGGGGTGGGGGGCCCAGATACGCAGTATTTT.